This T cell receptor beta chain was captured by sequencing in a study of blood T cell repertoires in COVID-19. About the research overall: Collection of acute and convalescent COVID-19 samples took place in the United States, Italy and Spain. T cells, B-cell-depleted T cells, or PBMCs supplied cDNA or gDNA.

As originally analysed: From reference gene primer amplification, estimates of nucleated cell counts were derived. Clones were sequenced by immunoSEQ multiplex PCR, and TCRdb holds only the in-frame ones, with some missing. The V and J calls and the clone size are those of that table, but D and trimming were determined from the DNA. Among more than 55,000 clones, about 78% were seen once, and the ten largest hold about 20%. Germline V lookup: CDR1 MNHEY, CDR2 SVGAGI. V gave up 10 bases and J gave up 10 bases; unmatched junction bases: 15. The CDR3 contains 15 residues. This clonotype was obtained from an elderly man with active or convalescent COVID-19. Material: peripheral blood. The chain couples TRBV6-5 to TRBJ1-6; 8 bases are shared with TRBD1. CDR3 amino acids: CATRGAGTGLSPLHF. DNA of the CDR3: TGTGCCACCCGTGGGGCCGGGACAGGACTCTCACCCCTCCACTTT.